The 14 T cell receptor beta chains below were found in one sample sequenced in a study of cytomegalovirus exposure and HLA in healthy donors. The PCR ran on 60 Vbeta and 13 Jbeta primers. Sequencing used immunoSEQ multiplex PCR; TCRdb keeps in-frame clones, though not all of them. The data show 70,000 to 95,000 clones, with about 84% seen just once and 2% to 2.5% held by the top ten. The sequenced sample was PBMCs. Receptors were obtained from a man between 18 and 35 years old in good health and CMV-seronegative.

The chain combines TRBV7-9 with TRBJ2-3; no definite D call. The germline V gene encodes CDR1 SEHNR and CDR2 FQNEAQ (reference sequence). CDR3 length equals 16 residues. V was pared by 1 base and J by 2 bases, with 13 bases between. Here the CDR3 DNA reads TGTGCCAGCAGCTTAGGGTTTAGTTCCAACACAGATACGCAGTATTTT. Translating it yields CASSLGFSSNTDTQYF.

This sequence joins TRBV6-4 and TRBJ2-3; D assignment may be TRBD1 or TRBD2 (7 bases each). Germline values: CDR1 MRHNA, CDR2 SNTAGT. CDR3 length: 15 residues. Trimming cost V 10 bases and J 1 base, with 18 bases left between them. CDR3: CATRGGWGRTDTQYF. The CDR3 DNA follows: TGTGCCACCAGGGGGGGGTGGGGACGCACAGATACGCAGTATTTT.

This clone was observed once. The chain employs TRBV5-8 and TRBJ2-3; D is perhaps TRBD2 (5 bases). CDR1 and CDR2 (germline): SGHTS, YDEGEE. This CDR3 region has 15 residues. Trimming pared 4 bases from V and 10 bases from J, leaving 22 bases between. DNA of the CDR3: TGTGCCAGCAGCCCGGTGGACTTCCCCCCAACTGCGCAGTATTTT. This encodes CASSPVDFPPTAQYF.

This CDR3 is CASSSWASSYNEQFF. The CDR3 region has the DNA TGTGCCAGCAGCTCGTGGGCTAGCAGCTACAATGAGCAGTTCTTC. This chain uses TRBV7-6 with TRBJ2-1, with D perhaps TRBD2 (5 bases). Trimming left V 4 bases short and J 3 bases short, with 13 bases between. Germline V gene sequence: CDR1 SGHVS, CDR2 FNYEAQ. The CDR3 extends over 15 amino acids.

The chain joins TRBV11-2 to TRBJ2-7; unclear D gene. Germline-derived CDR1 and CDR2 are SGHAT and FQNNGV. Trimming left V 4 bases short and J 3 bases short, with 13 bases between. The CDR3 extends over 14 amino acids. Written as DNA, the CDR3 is TGTGCCAGCAGCTCCCTAACAGCCCGCTACGAGCAGTACTTC. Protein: CASSSLTARYEQYF.

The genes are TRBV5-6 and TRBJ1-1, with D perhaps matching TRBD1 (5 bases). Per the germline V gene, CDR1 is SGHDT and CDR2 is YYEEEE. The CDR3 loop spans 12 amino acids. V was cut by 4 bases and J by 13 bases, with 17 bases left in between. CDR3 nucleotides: TGTGCCAGCAGCACTTACCTTGCAAGGGGTTTCTTT. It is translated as CASSTYLARGFF.

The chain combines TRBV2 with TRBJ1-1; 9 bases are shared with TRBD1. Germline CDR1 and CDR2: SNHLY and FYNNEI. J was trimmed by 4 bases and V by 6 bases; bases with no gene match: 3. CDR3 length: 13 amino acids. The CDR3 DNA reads TGTGCCAGCAGGGGACAGGGACCCACTGAAGCTTTCTTT. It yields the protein CASRGQGPTEAFF.

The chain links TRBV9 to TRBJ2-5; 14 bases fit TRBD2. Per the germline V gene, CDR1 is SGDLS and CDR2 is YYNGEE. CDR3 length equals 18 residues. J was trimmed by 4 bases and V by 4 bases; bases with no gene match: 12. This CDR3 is CASSPGTSGGDKRETQYF. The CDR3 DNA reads TGTGCCAGCAGCCCAGGGACTAGCGGGGGAGATAAGCGAGAGACCCAGTACTTC.

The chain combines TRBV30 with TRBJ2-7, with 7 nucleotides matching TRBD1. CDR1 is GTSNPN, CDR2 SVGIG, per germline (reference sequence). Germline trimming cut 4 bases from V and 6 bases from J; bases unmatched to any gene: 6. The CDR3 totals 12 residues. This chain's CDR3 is CAWTGGSREQYF. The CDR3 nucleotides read TGTGCCTGGACAGGGGGTTCCCGCGAGCAGTACTTC.

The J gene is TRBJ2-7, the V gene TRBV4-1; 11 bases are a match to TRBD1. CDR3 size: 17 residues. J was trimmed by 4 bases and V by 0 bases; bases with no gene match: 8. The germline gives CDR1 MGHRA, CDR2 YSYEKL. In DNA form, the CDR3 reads TGCGCCAGCAGCCAAGATTGGGACAGGGGGTTAAGGTACGAGCAGTACTTC. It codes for CASSQDWDRGLRYEQYF.

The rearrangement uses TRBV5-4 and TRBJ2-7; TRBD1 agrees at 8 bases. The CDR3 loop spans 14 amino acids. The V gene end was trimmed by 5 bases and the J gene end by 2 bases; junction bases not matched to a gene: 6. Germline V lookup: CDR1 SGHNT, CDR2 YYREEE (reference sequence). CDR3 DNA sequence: TGTGCCAGCAGTTCACCGGGACAGGCCTACGAGCAGTACTTC. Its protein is CASSSPGQAYEQYF.

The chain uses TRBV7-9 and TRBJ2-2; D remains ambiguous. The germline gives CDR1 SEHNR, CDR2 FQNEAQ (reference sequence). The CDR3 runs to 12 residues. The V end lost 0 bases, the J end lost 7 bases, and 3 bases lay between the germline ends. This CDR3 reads CASSLAYGELFF. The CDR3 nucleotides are TGTGCCAGCAGCTTAGCGTACGGGGAGCTGTTTTTT.

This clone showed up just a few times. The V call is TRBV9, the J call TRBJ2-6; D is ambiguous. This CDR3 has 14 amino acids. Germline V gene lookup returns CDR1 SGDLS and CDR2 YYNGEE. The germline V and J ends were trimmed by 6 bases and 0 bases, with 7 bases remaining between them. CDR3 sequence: CASTRNSGANVLTF. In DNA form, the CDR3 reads TGTGCCAGCACGAGAAACTCTGGGGCCAACGTCCTGACTTTC.

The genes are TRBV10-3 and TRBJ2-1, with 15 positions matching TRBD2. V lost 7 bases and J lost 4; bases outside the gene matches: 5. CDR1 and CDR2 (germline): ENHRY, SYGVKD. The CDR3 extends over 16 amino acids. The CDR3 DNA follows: TGTGCCATCATTCGGACTAGCGGGGGGGATTACAATGAGCAGTTCTTC. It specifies CAIIRTSGGDYNEQFF.